These T cell receptor beta chains were read from a single sample in a study of shared clonotypes between healthy human individuals. Clones were sequenced by immunoSEQ multiplex PCR, and TCRdb holds only the in-frame ones, with some missing. Altogether some 2.1 million clones are present, just over 90% being singletons, with the ten largest covering 1.5% to 2%. Sequencing was done on a sample of naive CD8+ T cells from PBMCs. These TCRs come from a man younger than 30 in good health. Some clones in this sample may be carry-over from other donors' samples. The CDR3 runs from the conserved cysteine through the conserved F or W. Fields, in order: CDR3 length, J gene, clone size, V gene, D gene, CDR3 DNA, CDR3 protein. The D gene is left open where the match is weak. The size of a clone is reported for some rows only, either as once, few or many, or as a class for expanded clones.

15 | TRBJ2-7 | once | TRBV27 | NA | TGTGCCAGCAGTCGATCCACAGAGAGCTCCTACGAGCAGTACTTC | CASSRSTESSYEQYF
15 | TRBJ2-1 | NA | TRBV6-1 | NA | TGTGCCAGCAGTGGAAAGGACGGTACCTACAATGAGCAGTTCTTC | CASSGKDGTYNEQFF
15 | TRBJ2-3 | NA | TRBV19 | NA | TGTGCCAGTAGTCCCCGACTAGTTAGCACAGATACGCAGTATTTT | CASSPRLVSTDTQYF
15 | TRBJ2-1 | NA | TRBV27 | NA | TGTGCCAGCAGTTTATCGGCAGGGGCGCACGATGAGCAGTTCTTC | CASSLSAGAHDEQFF
16 | TRBJ2-5 | few | TRBV27 | NA | TGTGCCAGCAGTTTAGGACCAGGGGCGGTGGGAGAGACCCAGTACTTC | CASSLGPGAVGETQYF
12 | TRBJ1-1 | NA | TRBV6-1 | NA | TGTGCCAGCAGGTACCAGGGTGCAGACGCTTTCTTT | CASRYQGADAFF
15 | TRBJ2-3 | NA | TRBV30 | TRBD2 | TGTGCCTGGAGTGTGCGAGCGGGGGTGGGAGATACGCAGTATTTT | CAWSVRAGVGDTQYF
12 | TRBJ1-5 | NA | TRBV15 | NA | TGTGCCACCAGCGGAAGAGACCAGCCCCAGCATTTT | CATSGRDQPQHF
15 | TRBJ2-2 | NA | TRBV29-1 | TRBD2 | TGCAGCGTTGGACTAGCGGGAGTTGGGACCGGGGAGCTGTTTTTT | CSVGLAGVGTGELFF
11 | TRBJ2-7 | NA | TRBV28 | NA | TGTGCCAGTGGGGCCTCCTACGAGCAGTACTTC | CASGASYEQYF
18 | TRBJ1-1 | NA | TRBV5-1 | TRBD1 | TGCGCCAGCAGCCAGATTTCGGACAGGGGGTGGGTGAACACTGAAGCTTTCTTT | CASSQISDRGWVNTEAFF
16 | TRBJ1-5 | NA | TRBV4-2 | TRBD1 | TGTGCCAGCAGCCCCCGGGACAGGGGAGTCAATCAGCCCCAGCATTTT | CASSPRDRGVNQPQHF
13 | TRBJ2-5 | NA | TRBV27 | TRBD1 | TGTGCCAGCAGAAACAGGGGCGGAGAGACCCAGTACTTC | CASRNRGGETQYF
14 | TRBJ1-1 | once | TRBV27 | NA | TGTGCCAGCAGTCCCCGGGCCGGGAACACTGAAGCTTTCTTT | CASSPRAGNTEAFF
12 | TRBJ2-5 | NA | TRBV5-1 | NA | TGCGCCAGCAGAGGTGGGCAAGAGACCCAGTACTTC | CASRGGQETQYF
14 | TRBJ2-7 | once | TRBV29-1 | NA | TGCAGCGTTGAAGTCGGGGGACAAGCCTACGAGCAGTACTTC | CSVEVGGQAYEQYF
15 | TRBJ2-7 | NA | TRBV9 | TRBD2 | TGTGCCAGCAGCTCAGATAGCGGGAGGTGGAACGAGCAGTACTTC | CASSSDSGRWNEQYF
12 | TRBJ2-7 | NA | TRBV10-3 | NA | TGTGCCATCAGTGAGGAGGGCTACGAGCAGTACTTC | CAISEEGYEQYF
13 | TRBJ2-2 | NA | TRBV9 | NA | TGTGCCAGCAGCGATCGCGCTCCCGGGGAGCTGTTTTTT | CASSDRAPGELFF
14 | TRBJ2-1 | NA | TRBV7-2 | NA | TGTGCCAGCAGCTTAGGGGGTGCGGGCAATGAGCAGTTCTTC | CASSLGGAGNEQFF
13 | TRBJ2-7 | few | TRBV10-1 | NA | TGCGCCAGCAGTGACGGGGTCCGCTACGAGCAGTACTTC | CASSDGVRYEQYF
17 | TRBJ2-5 | NA | TRBV7-9 | TRBD2 | TGTGCCAGCAGCTCCTACCGGACTAGCGGGAGGGAAGAGACCCAGTACTTC | CASSSYRTSGREETQYF
16 | TRBJ2-3 | NA | TRBV27 | NA | TGTGCCAGCAGTTTATCGCGGCGGGGCAGCACAGATACGCAGTATTTT | CASSLSRRGSTDTQYF
11 | TRBJ2-7 | once | TRBV19 | NA | TGTGCCAGTAGTAGGAACAACGAGCAGTACTTC | CASSRNNEQYF
14 | TRBJ1-2 | NA | TRBV29-1 | NA | TGCAGCGCAGAAATCCGGACGGGGAACTATGGCTACACCTTC | CSAEIRTGNYGYTF
15 | TRBJ2-1 | NA | TRBV28 | TRBD2 | TGTGCCAGCAGTTTCCTACGGGAGGGCTACAATGAGCAGTTCTTC | CASSFLREGYNEQFF
16 | TRBJ2-1 | NA | TRBV29-1 | TRBD2 | TGCAGCGTTGAAACGGGACTAGCGGGGACCTACAATGAGCAGTTCTTC | CSVETGLAGTYNEQFF
15 | TRBJ2-7 | NA | TRBV4-1 | NA | TGCGCCAGCAGCCAAGAGGGCGGCTGGAACTACGAGCAGTACTTC | CASSQEGGWNYEQYF
18 | TRBJ1-4 | NA | TRBV19 | NA | TGTGCCAGTAGTATGCCCCTACGACTTACGGCCCGTGATGAAAAACTGTTTTTT | CASSMPLRLTARDEKLFF
13 | TRBJ2-7 | NA | TRBV6-1 | NA | TGTGCCAGCAGAAGAGTCTGGCTAGACGAGCAGTACTTC | CASRRVWLDEQYF
14 | TRBJ2-1 | few | TRBV2 | NA | TGTGCCAGCATCCTTCCGTGGCGCTACAATGAGCAGTTCTTC | CASILPWRYNEQFF
14 | TRBJ2-5 | once | TRBV27 | NA | TGTGCCAGCAGTTTAGTTCCAGGAGGGGAGACCCAGTACTTC | CASSLVPGGETQYF
16 | TRBJ1-4 | NA | TRBV7-2 | NA | TGTGCCAGCAGCTTAGCGCTGACCGGGGGCGATGAAAAACTGTTTTTT | CASSLALTGGDEKLFF
18 | TRBJ1-4 | NA | TRBV6-1 | NA | TGTGCCAGCAGTGAACGGCCCCCGGGGGCTGTAACTAATGAAAAACTGTTTTTT | CASSERPPGAVTNEKLFF
18 | TRBJ2-1 | NA | TRBV27 | TRBD2 | TGTGCCAGCAGTTTTTACACTAGCGGGAGGGCCAGGTACAATGAGCAGTTCTTC | CASSFYTSGRARYNEQFF
16 | TRBJ1-3 | NA | TRBV7-9 | TRBD1 | TGTGCCAGCAGCCCGCAAGACAGGGGGCCGGGAAACACCATATATTTT | CASSPQDRGPGNTIYF
15 | TRBJ2-1 | NA | TRBV4-3 | NA | TGCGCCAGCAGCCAAGATACAGGTACCTACAATGAGCAGTTCTTC | CASSQDTGTYNEQFF